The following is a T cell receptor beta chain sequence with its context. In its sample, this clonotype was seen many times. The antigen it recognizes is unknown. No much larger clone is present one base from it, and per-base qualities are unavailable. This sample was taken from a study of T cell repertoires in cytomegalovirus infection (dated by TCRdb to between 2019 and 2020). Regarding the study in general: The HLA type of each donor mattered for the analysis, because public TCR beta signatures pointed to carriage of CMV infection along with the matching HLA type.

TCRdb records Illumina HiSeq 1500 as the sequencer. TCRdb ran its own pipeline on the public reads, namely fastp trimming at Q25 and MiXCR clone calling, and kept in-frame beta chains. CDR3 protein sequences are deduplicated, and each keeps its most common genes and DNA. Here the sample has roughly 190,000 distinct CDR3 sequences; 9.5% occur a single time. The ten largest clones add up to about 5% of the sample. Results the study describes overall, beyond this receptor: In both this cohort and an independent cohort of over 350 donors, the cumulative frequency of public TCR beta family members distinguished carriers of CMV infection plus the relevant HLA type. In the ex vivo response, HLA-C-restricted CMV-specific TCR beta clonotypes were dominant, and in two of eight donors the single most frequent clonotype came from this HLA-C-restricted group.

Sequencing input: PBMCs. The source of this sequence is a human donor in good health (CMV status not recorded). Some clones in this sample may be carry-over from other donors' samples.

The DNA is TGTGCCAGCAGCTTAGTTTTGAGCCACCCGAACACCGGGGAGCTGTTTTTT. Protein translation: CASSLVLSHPNTGELFF. The V and J genes are TRBV7-2 and TRBJ2-2; the D gene cannot be named for sure. A distance of 12 bases separates the germline ends of V and J, which lose 1 base and 0 bases respectively. The CDR3 measures 17 amino acids from cysteine to phenylalanine. Just the 51-base CDR3 DNA is kept, in frame starting at base 1. The germline V gene sets CDR1 to SGHTA and CDR2 to FQGNSA. Where the CDR3 stops, the reference TRBV7-2 and TRBJ2-2 genes take over; the full variable domain is GAGVSQSPSNKVTEKGKDVELRCDPISGHTALYWYRQSLGQGLEFLIYFQGNSAPDKSGLPSDRFSAERTGGSVSTLTIQRTQQEDSAVYLCASSLVLSHPNTGELFFGEGSRLTVL.